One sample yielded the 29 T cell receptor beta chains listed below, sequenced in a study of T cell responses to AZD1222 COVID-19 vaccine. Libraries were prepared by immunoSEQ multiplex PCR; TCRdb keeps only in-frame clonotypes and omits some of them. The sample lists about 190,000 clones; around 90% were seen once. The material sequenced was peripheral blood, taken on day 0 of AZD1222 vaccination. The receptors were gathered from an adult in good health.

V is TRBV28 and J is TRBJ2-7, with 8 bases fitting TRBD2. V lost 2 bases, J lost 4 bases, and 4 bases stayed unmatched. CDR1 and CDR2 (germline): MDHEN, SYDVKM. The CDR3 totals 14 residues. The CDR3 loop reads CASSLVAGLYEQYF. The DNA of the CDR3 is TGTGCCAGCAGTTTAGTAGCGGGACTGTACGAGCAGTACTTC.

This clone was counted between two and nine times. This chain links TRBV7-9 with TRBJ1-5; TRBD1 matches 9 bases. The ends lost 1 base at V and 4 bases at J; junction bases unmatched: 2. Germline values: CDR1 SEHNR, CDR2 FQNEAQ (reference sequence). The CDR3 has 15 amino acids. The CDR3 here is CASSLDGTGNQPQHF. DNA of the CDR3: TGTGCCAGCAGCTTAGACGGGACAGGGAATCAGCCCCAGCATTTT.

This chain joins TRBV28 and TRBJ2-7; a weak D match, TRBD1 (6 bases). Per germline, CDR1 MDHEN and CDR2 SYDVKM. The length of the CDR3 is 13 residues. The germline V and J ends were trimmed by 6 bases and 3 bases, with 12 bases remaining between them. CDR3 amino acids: CASRGGGNYEQYF. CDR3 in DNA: TGTGCCAGCAGAGGGGGTGGGAACTACGAGCAGTACTTC.

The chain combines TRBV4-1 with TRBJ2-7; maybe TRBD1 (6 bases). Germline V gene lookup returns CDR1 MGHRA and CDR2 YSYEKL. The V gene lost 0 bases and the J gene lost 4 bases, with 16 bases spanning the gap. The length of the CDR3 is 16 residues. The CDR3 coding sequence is TGCGCCAGCAGCCAAGATATTCAGGGGACCCCATACGAGCAGTACTTC. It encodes CASSQDIQGTPYEQYF.

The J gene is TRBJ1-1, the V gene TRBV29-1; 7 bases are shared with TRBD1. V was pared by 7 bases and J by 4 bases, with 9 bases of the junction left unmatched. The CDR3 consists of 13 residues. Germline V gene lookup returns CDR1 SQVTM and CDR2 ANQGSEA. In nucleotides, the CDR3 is TGCAGCGCGATAGAGACAGGGACCACTGAAGCTTTCTTT. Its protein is CSAIETGTTEAFF.

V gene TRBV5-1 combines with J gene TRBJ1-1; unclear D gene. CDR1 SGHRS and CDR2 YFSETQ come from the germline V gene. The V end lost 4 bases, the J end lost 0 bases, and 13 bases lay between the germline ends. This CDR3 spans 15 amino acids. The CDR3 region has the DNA TGCGCCAGCAGCCCCCGGACTGACCTGAACACTGAAGCTTTCTTT. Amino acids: CASSPRTDLNTEAFF.

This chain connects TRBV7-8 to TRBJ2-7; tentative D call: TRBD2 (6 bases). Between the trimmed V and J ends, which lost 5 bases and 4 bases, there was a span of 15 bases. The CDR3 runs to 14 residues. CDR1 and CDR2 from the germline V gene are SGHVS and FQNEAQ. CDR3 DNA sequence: TGTGCCAGCAGCGGTAGCGGCCCCGGTTACGAGCAGTACTTC. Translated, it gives CASSGSGPGYEQYF.

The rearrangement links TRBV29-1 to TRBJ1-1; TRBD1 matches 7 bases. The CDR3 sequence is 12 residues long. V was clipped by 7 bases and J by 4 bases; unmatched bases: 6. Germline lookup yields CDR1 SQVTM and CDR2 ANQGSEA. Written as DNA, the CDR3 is TGCAGCGACGCGGGGACAGCCACTGAAGCTTTCTTT. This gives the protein CSDAGTATEAFF.

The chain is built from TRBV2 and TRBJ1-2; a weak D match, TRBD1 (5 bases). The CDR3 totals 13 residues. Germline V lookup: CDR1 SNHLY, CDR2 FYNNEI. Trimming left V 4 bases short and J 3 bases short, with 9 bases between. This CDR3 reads CASSAGRDYGYTF. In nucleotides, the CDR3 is TGTGCCAGCAGTGCAGGGAGGGACTATGGCTACACCTTC. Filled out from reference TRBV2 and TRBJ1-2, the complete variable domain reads EPEVTQTPSHQVTQMGQEVILRCVPISNHLYFYWYRQILGQKVEFLVSFYNNEISEKSEIFDDQFSVERPDGSNFTLKIRSTKLEDSAMYFCASSAGRDYGYTFGSGTRLTVV.

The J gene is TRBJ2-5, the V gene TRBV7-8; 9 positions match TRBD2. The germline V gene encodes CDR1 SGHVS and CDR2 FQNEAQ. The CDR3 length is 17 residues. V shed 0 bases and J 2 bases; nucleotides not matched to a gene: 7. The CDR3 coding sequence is TGTGCCAGCAGCTTAGCCCTTGCGGGGGGGCCTCAAGAGACCCAGTACTTC. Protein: CASSLALAGGPQETQYF.

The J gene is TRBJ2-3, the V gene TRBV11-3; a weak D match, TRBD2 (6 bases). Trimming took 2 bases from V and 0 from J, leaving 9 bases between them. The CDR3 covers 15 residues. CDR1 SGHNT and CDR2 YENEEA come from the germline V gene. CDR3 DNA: TGTGCCAGCAGCTTACGGGAGTCTAGCACAGATACGCAGTATTTT. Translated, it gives CASSLRESSTDTQYF.

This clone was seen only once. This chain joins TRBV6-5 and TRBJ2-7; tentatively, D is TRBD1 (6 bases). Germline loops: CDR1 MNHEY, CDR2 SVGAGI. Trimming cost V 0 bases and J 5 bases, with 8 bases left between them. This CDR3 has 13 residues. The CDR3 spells CASSYSYRDEQYF. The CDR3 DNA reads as TGTGCCAGCAGTTACTCATACAGGGACGAGCAGTACTTC.

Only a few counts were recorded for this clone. CDR3 nucleotides: TGTGCCACCAGTGAGCCCGACGCTGGTGCTTTCTTT. This translates into CATSEPDAGAFF. This rearrangement joins TRBV24-1 to TRBJ1-1; no definite D call. Trimming cost V 4 bases and J 11 bases, with 13 bases left between them. The CDR3 totals 12 residues. Germline V gene lookup returns CDR1 KGHDR and CDR2 SFDVKD.

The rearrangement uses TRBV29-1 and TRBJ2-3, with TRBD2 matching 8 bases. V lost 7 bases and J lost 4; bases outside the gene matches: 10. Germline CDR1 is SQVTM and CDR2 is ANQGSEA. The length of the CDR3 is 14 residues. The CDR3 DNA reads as TGCAGCGCCAGCCCGGGAGGGCGGGCAGATACGCAGTATTTT. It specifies CSASPGGRADTQYF.

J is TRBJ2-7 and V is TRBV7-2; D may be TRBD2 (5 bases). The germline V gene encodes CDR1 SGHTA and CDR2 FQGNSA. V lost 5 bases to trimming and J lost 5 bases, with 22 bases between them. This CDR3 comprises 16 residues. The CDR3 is CASSHWQGVPGNEQYF. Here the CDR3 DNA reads TGTGCCAGCAGCCATTGGCAAGGTGTTCCGGGAAACGAGCAGTACTTC. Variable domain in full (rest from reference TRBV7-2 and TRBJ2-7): GAGVSQSPSNKVTEKGKDVELRCDPISGHTALYWYRQSLGQGLEFLIYFQGNSAPDKSGLPSDRFSAERTGGSVSTLTIQRTQQEDSAVYLCASSHWQGVPGNEQYFGPGTRLTVT.

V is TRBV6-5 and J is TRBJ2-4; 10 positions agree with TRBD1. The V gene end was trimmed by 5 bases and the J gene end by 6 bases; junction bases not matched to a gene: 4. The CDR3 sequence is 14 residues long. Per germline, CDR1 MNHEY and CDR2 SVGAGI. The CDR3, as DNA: TGTGCCAGCAGTCAGACAGGGGGCGGAAACATTCAGTACTTC. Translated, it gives CASSQTGGGNIQYF.

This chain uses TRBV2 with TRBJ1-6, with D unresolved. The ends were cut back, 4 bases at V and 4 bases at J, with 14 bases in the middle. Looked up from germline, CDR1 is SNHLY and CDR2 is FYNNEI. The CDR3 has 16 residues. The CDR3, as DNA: TGTGCCAGCAGTGTTCCCCCGGGAGGTTATAATTCACCCCTCCACTTT. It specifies CASSVPPGGYNSPLHF.

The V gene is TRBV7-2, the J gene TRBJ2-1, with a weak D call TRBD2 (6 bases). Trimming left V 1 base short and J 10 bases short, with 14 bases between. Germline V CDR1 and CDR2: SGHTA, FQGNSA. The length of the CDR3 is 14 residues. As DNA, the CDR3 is TGTGCCAGCAGCTTAGTAGGAGCGGGCGGCGAGCAGTTCTTC. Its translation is CASSLVGAGGEQFF.

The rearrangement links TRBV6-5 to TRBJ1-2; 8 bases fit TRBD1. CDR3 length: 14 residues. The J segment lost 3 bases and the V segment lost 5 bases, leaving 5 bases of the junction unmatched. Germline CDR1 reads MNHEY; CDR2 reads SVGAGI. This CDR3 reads CASSTGQGDYGYTF. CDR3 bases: TGTGCCAGCAGTACCGGACAGGGAGACTATGGCTACACCTTC.

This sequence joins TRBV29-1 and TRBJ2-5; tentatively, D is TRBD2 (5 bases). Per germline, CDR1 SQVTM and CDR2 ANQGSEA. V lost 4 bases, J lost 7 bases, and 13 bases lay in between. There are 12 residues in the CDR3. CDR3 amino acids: CSVVSSGTTQYF. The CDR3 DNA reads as TGCAGCGTTGTATCCAGCGGAACGACCCAGTACTTC.

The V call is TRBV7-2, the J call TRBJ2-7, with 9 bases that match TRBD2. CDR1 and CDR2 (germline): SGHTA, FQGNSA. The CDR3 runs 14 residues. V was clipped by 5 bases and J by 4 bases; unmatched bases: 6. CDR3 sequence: CASSQLAGPYEQYF. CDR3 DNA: TGTGCCAGCAGCCAGCTAGCGGGGCCATACGAGCAGTACTTC.

The CDR3, as DNA: TGTGCCAGCAGCGTAGGGGTGAGGGCCACTGAAGCTTTCTTT. Amino acid sequence: CASSVGVRATEAFF. This chain joins TRBV9 and TRBJ1-1; D gene ambiguous. Germline loops: CDR1 SGDLS, CDR2 YYNGEE. V was shortened by 0 bases and J by 4 bases, with 10 bases between the two germline ends. The CDR3 contains 14 residues.

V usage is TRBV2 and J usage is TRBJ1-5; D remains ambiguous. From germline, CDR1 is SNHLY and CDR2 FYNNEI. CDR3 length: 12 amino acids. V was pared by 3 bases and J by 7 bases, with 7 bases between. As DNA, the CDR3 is TGTGCCAGCAGTGATCCCCAGCAGCCCCAGCATTTT. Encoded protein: CASSDPQQPQHF.

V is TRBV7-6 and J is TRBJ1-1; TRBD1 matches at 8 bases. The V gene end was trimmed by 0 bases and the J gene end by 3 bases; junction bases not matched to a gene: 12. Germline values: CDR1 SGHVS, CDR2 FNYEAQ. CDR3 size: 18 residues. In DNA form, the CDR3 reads TGTGCCAGCAGCTTAGCGGCGGCAGGGGGCGCGAGGTACACTGAAGCTTTCTTT. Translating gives CASSLAAAGGARYTEAFF.

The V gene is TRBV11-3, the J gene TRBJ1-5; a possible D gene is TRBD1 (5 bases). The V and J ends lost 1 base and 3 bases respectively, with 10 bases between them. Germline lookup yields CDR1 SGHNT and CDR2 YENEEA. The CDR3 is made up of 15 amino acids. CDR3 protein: CASSLGTGDNQPQHF. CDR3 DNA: TGTGCCAGCAGCTTAGGCACAGGAGACAATCAGCCCCAGCATTTT.

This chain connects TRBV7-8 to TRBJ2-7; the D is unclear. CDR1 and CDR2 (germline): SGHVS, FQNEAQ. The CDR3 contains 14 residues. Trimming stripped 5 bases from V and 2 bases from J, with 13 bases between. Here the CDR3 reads CASSPLWATYEQYF. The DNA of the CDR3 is TGTGCCAGCAGCCCGCTGTGGGCCACCTACGAGCAGTACTTC.

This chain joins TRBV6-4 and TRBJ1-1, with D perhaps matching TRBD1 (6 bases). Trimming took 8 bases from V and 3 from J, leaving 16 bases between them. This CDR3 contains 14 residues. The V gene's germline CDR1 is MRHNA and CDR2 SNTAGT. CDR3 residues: CASRQDRADTEAFF. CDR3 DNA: TGTGCCAGCCGACAGGATAGGGCGGACACTGAAGCTTTCTTT.

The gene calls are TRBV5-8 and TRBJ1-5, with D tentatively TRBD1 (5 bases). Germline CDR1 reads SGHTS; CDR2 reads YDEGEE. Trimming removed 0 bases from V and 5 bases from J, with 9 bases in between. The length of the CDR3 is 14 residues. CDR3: CASSLGGGDQPQHF. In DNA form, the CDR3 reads TGTGCCAGCAGCTTGGGGGGCGGGGATCAGCCCCAGCATTTT.

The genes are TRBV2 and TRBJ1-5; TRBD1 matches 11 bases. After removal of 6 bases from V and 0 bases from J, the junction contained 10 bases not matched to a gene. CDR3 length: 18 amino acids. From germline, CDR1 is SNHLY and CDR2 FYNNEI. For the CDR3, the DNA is TGTGCCAGCAGCGGGCGGACAGGGGGCTTCAATAGCAATCAGCCCCAGCATTTT. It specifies CASSGRTGGFNSNQPQHF.